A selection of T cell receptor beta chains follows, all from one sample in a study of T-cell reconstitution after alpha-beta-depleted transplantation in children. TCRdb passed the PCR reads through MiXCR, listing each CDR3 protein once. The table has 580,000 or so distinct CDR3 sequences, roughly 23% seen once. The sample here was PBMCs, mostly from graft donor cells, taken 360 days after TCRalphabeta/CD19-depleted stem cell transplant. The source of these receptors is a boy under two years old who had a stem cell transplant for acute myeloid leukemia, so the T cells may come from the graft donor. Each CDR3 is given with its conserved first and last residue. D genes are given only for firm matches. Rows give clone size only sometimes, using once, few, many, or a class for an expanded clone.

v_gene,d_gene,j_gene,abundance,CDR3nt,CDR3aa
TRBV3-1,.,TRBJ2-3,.,TGTGCCAGCAGCGAAGAGAGGGTAGTGGCAGATACGCAGTATTTT,CASSEERVVADTQYF
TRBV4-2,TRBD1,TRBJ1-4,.,TGTGCCAGCAGCCATAGGGACAGGGGAAAGGATGAAAAACTGTTTTTT,CASSHRDRGKDEKLFF
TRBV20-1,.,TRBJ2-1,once,TGCAGTGCTAGCACCCAGCCGATATCCAAAGTAGGATTCTTC,CSASTQPISKVGFF
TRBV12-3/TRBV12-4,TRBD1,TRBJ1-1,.,TGTGCCAGCAGATGGACAGGATCGAACACTGAAGCTTTCTTT,CASRWTGSNTEAFF
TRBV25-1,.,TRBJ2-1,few,TGTGCCAGCAGTGGATGGCCCCCTCAGGGGAGGGTAGATGAGCAGTTCTTC,CASSGWPPQGRVDEQFF
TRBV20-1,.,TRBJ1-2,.,TGCAGTGCTAGTGATGCGGTCAGTTATGGCTACACCTTC,CSASDAVSYGYTF
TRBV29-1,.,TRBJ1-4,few,TGCAGCTCCTACGGCCGGGGAAGGGAAAAACTGTTTTTT,CSSYGRGREKLFF
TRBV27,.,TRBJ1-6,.,TGTGCCAGCAGTTTTCAGCCAGGGAGGTATTCACCCCTCCACTTT,CASSFQPGRYSPLHF
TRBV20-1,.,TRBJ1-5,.,TGCAGTGCTAGGTCAGGGGTGGGCAATCAGCCCCAGCATTTT,CSARSGVGNQPQHF
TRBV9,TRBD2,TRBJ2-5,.,TGTGCCAGCAGCGTAGGGACTAGCGCTAAAGAGACCCAGTACTTC,CASSVGTSAKETQYF
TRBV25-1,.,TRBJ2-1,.,TGTGCCAGCAGTTCAGGTGCTGAGCAGTTCTTC,CASSSGAEQFF
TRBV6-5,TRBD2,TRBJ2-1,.,TGTGCCAGCAGTTACTGGGCCGGGACTAGCGGGGGCCGGAATGAGCAGTTCTTC,CASSYWAGTSGGRNEQFF
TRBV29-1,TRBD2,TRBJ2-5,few,TGCAGCGTTGAAGACCGGACTAGTCGAGAGACCCAGTACTTC,CSVEDRTSRETQYF
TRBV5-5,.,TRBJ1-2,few,TGTGCCAGCAGTTCCGATCCGGGCCGACAATTCAATGGCTACACCTTC,CASSSDPGRQFNGYTF
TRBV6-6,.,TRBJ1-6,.,TGTGCCAGCAGTTACCCTGTTTCACCCCTCCACTTT,CASSYPVSPLHF
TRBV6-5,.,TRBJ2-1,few,TGTGCCAGCAGGGACTCCCGCTCCTACAATGAGCAGTTCTTC,CASRDSRSYNEQFF
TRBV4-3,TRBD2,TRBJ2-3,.,TGCGCCAGCAGCCAAGACAGCGGGGGGGCTATCACAGATACGCAGTATTTT,CASSQDSGGAITDTQYF
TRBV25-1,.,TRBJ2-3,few,TGTGCCAGCAGTGAAGTGGGTAGCGTGGCAGATACGCAGTATTTT,CASSEVGSVADTQYF
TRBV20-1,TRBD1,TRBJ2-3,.,TGCAGTGCTAGAGTCCGGACAGGGCGCACAGATACGCAGTATTTT,CSARVRTGRTDTQYF
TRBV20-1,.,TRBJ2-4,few,TGCAGTGCTCCCGACACGCTAGCCAAAAACATTCAGTACTTC,CSAPDTLAKNIQYF
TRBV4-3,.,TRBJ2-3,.,TGCGCCAGCAGCCAAGACCCCTTCGACGCATCAGATACGCAGTATTTT,CASSQDPFDASDTQYF
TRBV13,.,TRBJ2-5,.,TGTTTCAGCAGTGTAGGCCTCGTGGGGGGGACCCAGTACTTC,CFSSVGLVGGTQYF
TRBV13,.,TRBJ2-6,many,TGTGCCAGCAGCTTAATAGTCTCTGGGGCCAACGTCCTGACTTTC,CASSLIVSGANVLTF
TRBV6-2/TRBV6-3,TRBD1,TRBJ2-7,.,TGTGCCAGCAGTTACTCGAGGACAGGGGGCGACGAGCAGTACTTC,CASSYSRTGGDEQYF
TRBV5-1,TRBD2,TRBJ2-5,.,TGCGCCAGCAGCTTGGCCAAGACTAGCGGGGGGGAGGAGACCCAGTACTTC,CASSLAKTSGGEETQYF
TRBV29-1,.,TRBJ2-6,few,TGCAGCGTTGAAATTGAGAGGGGCCCTGGGGCCAACGTCCTGACTTTC,CSVEIERGPGANVLTF